These T cell receptor beta chains were read from a single sample in a study of spatial heterogeneity in lung cancer. One entry per CDR3 protein, called by TCRdb with MiXCR from the 5' RACE reads. This sample has about 2,900 distinct CDR3 sequences, with approximately 18% found just once. The sequenced sample was normal lung tissue next to the tumor, obtained at surgery. These receptor sequences come from a female donor with early-stage non-small cell lung cancer. The CDR3 runs from the conserved cysteine through the conserved F or W. A D gene is named only where the DNA matches it firmly. Expanded clones get a size class; other rows say once, few or many, or leave the size out.

TRBD2,-,TRBJ2-1,TRBV28,CASSSLPGGRAQFF,TGTGCCAGCAGTTCACTCCCTGGGGGGAGGGCGCAGTTCTTC
TRBD1,medium-sized,TRBJ1-5,TRBV20-1,CSATGTGGDQPQHF,TGCAGTGCCACGGGGACAGGGGGAGATCAGCCCCAGCATTTT
-,-,TRBJ2-7,TRBV15,CATSRDRRSYEQYF,TGTGCCACCAGCAGAGATCGGCGGTCCTACGAGCAGTACTTC
TRBD2,-,TRBJ2-1,TRBV7-3,CASSPAGGSSYNEQFF,TGTGCCAGCAGCCCCGCGGGGGGAAGCTCCTACAATGAGCAGTTCTTC
TRBD2,-,TRBJ2-1,TRBV5-1,CASSYGTSGNNEQFF,TGCGCCAGCAGCTACGGGACTAGTGGTAACAATGAGCAGTTCTTC
TRBD1,few,TRBJ2-7,TRBV18,CASSPRTGGKGEQYF,TGTGCCAGCTCACCGCGGACAGGGGGTAAGGGGGAGCAGTACTTC
TRBD1,large,TRBJ2-2,TRBV23-1,CASSHQRQGNTGELFF,TGCGCCAGCAGTCATCAAAGACAGGGAAACACCGGGGAGCTGTTTTTT
TRBD1,medium-sized,TRBJ2-2,TRBV27,CASSLFRTGTGAGELFF,TGTGCCAGCAGTTTATTTCGAACCGGGACAGGGGCCGGGGAGCTGTTTTTT
TRBD2,-,TRBJ2-2,TRBV5-1,CASSLATSGTGELFF,TGCGCCAGCAGCTTGGCGACTAGCGGGACCGGGGAGCTGTTTTTT
-,few,TRBJ2-7,TRBV5-1,CASSGDTLLGEQYF,TGCGCCAGCAGCGGGGACACCCTGTTGGGGGAGCAGTACTTC